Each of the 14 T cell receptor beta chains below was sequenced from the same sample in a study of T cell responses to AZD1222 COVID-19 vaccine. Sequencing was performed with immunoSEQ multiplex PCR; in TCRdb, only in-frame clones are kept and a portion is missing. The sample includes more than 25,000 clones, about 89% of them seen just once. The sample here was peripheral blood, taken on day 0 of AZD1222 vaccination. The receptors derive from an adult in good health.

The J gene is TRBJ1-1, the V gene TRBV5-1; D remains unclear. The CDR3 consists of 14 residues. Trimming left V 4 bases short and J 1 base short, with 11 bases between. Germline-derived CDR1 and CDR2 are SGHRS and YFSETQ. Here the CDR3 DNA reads TGCGCCAGCAGCCGTTGGGCAGGGAACACTGAAGCTTTCTTT. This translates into CASSRWAGNTEAFF.

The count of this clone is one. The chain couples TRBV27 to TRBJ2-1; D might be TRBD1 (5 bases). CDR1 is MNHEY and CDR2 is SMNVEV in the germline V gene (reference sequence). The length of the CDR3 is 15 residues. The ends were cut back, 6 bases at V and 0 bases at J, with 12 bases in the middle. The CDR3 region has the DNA TGTGCCAGCAGAAACAGGCCCAGCTCCTACAATGAGCAGTTCTTC. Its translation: CASRNRPSSYNEQFF.

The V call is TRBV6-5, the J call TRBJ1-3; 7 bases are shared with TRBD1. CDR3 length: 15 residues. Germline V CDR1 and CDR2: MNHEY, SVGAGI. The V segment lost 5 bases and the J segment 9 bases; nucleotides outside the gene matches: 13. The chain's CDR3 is CASSKTTGTGGTIYF. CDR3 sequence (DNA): TGTGCCAGCAGTAAAACGACAGGGACCGGGGGCACCATATATTTT.

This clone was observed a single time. The CDR3 spells CAGSAGVRSTDTQYF. In DNA form, the CDR3 reads TGTGCCGGATCCGCAGGGGTACGCTCCACAGATACGCAGTATTTT. V is TRBV5-5 and J is TRBJ2-3, with D possibly matching TRBD1 (6 bases). Germline-derived CDR1 and CDR2 are SGHKS and YYEKEE (reference sequence). Trimming took off 10 bases at V and 2 bases at J, with 20 bases between the two ends. This CDR3 is 15 amino acids long.

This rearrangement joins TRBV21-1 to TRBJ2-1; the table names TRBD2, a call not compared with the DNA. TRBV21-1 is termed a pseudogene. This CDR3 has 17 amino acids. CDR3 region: CASSKGAWGVLLNEQFF. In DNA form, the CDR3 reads TGTGCCAGCAGCAAAGGGGCTTGGGGAGTCCTTCTCAATGAGCAGTTCTTC.

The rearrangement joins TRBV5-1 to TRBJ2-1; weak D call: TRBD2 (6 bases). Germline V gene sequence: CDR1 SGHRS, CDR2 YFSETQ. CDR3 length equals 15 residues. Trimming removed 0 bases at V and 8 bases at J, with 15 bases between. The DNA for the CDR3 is TGCGCCAGCAGCTTGGATGGTTCTTGGGGGGATGAGCAGTTCTTC. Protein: CASSLDGSWGDEQFF.

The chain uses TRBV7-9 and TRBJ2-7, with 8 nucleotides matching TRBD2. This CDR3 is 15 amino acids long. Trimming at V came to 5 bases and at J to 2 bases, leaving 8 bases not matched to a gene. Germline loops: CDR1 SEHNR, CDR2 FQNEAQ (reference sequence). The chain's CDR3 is CASSPWDSGAYEQYF. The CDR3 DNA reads TGTGCCAGCAGCCCCTGGGATAGCGGGGCCTACGAGCAGTACTTC.

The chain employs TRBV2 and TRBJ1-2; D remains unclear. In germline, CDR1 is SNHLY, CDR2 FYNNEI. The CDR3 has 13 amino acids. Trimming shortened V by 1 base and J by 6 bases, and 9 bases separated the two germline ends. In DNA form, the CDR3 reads TGTGCCAGCAGTGAAGGGGGAGACCATGGCTACACCTTC. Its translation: CASSEGGDHGYTF.

The CDR3 loop reads CASSSGLAGDYSYEQYF. CDR3 bases: TGTGCCAGCAGCTCGGGACTAGCGGGCGACTATTCCTACGAGCAGTACTTC. The chain is built from TRBV5-4 and TRBJ2-7; 12 bases agree with TRBD2. This CDR3 has 17 residues. Per the germline V gene, CDR1 is SGHNT and CDR2 is YYREEE (reference sequence). Unmatched junction bases numbered 8, after V lost 3 bases and J lost 1 base.

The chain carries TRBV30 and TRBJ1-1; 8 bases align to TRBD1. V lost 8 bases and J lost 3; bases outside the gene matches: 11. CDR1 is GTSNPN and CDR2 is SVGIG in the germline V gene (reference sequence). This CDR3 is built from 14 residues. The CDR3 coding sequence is TGTGCCCAACTCTCGGACAGGGACGACACTGAAGCTTTCTTT. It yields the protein CAQLSDRDDTEAFF. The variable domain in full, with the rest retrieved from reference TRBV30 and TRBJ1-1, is SQTIHQWPATLVQPVGSPLSLECTVEGTSNPNLYWYRQAAGRGLQLLFYSVGIGQISSEVPQNLSASRPQDRQFILSSKKLLLSDSGFYLCAQLSDRDDTEAFFGQGTRLTVV.

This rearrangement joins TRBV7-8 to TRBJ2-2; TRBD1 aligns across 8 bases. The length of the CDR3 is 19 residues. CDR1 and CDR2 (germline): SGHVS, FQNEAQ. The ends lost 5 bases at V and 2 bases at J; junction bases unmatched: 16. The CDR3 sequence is CASSISADRALKNTGELFF. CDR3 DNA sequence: TGTGCCAGCAGCATAAGCGCGGACAGGGCGCTCAAAAACACCGGGGAGCTGTTTTTT.

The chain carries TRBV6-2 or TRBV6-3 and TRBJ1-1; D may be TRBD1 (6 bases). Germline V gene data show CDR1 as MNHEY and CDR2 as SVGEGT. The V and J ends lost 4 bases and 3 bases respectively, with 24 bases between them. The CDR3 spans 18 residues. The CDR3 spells CASSSSNGGRGRDTEAFF. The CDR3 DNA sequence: TGTGCCAGCAGTTCATCAAACGGGGGGCGTGGAAGGGACACTGAAGCTTTCTTT.

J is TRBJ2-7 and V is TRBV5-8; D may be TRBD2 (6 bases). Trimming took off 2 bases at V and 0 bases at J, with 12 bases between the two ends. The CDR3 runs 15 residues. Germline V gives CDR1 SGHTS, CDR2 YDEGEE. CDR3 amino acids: CASSFGDGSSYEQYF. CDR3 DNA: TGTGCCAGCAGCTTCGGTGACGGGAGCTCCTACGAGCAGTACTTC.

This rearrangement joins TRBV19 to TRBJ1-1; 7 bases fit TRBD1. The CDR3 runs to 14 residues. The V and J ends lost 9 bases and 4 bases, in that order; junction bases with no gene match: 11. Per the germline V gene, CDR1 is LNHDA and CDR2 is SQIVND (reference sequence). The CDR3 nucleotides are TGTGCCAGCACAAGGCAGGGGGGGGTCACTGAAGCTTTCTTT. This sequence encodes CASTRQGGVTEAFF.